A selection of T cell receptor beta chains follows, all from one sample in a study of T-cell memory formation after mild COVID-19. TCRdb re-called the 5' RACE reads through MiXCR, storing one row per CDR3 protein. Of around 250,000 distinct CDR3 sequences listed, roughly 9.4% are singletons. Sequenced material: PBMCs or a T cell subset sorted from them (not recorded which). Receptor source: a man aged 18-30 years who had mild COVID-19 (a few samples of this study predate the infection). Cell type and time point are not known. CDR3s include the opening cysteine and the closing phenylalanine or tryptophan. A D gene is named only where the DNA matches it firmly. Clone size is given for some rows only: seen once, a few or many times, or a class if the clone is expanded.

clone_size: -
d_call: -
v_call: TRBV6-5
j_call: TRBJ2-7
cdr3_aa: CASTSLSYEQYF
cdr3_nt: TGTGCCAGCACATCATTGTCCTACGAGCAGTACTTC

clone_size: many
d_call: TRBD1
v_call: TRBV5-6
j_call: TRBJ1-2
cdr3_aa: CASSLTDRAAGYTF
cdr3_nt: TGTGCCAGCAGCTTAACCGACAGGGCTGCGGGCTACACCTTC

clone_size: few
d_call: -
v_call: TRBV7-9
j_call: TRBJ2-7
cdr3_aa: CASSLAVTGDYEQYF
cdr3_nt: TGTGCCAGCAGCTTAGCAGTCACCGGCGACTACGAGCAGTACTTC

clone_size: few
d_call: -
v_call: TRBV5-6
j_call: TRBJ1-1
cdr3_aa: CASSPYLGAMNTEAFF
cdr3_nt: TGTGCCAGCAGCCCTTATCTTGGGGCCATGAACACTGAAGCTTTCTTT

clone_size: few
d_call: -
v_call: TRBV11-2
j_call: TRBJ1-2
cdr3_aa: CASTGGYGYTF
cdr3_nt: TGTGCCAGCACTGGGGGCTATGGCTACACCTTC

clone_size: few
d_call: -
v_call: TRBV29-1
j_call: TRBJ1-1
cdr3_aa: CSVLFDLNTEAFF
cdr3_nt: TGCAGCGTTCTCTTTGACCTGAACACTGAAGCTTTCTTT

clone_size: -
d_call: -
v_call: TRBV6-5
j_call: TRBJ2-1
cdr3_aa: CASSYRNEQFF
cdr3_nt: TGTGCCAGCAGTTACCGAAATGAGCAGTTCTTC

clone_size: few
d_call: TRBD2
v_call: TRBV28
j_call: TRBJ2-3
cdr3_aa: CASSSGLAGFTDTQYF
cdr3_nt: TGTGCCAGCAGTTCCGGACTAGCGGGGTTCACAGATACGCAGTATTTT

clone_size: -
d_call: -
v_call: TRBV6-5
j_call: TRBJ1-2
cdr3_aa: CASSKIQGGGYTF
cdr3_nt: TGTGCCAGCAGTAAAATACAGGGTGGCGGCTACACCTTC

clone_size: -
d_call: -
v_call: TRBV6-5
j_call: TRBJ1-1
cdr3_aa: CASSGQFLLNTEAFF
cdr3_nt: TGTGCCAGCAGCGGACAGTTTCTCTTGAACACTGAAGCTTTCTTT

clone_size: -
d_call: -
v_call: TRBV28
j_call: TRBJ1-1
cdr3_aa: CASSPAPLTEAFF
cdr3_nt: TGTGCCAGCAGTCCGGCCCCTCTCACTGAAGCTTTCTTT

clone_size: -
d_call: -
v_call: TRBV5-5
j_call: TRBJ2-7
cdr3_aa: CASSPPPALSVRQYF
cdr3_nt: TGTGCCAGCAGCCCCCCTCCGGCATTATCGGTGAGGCAGTACTTC

clone_size: many
d_call: -
v_call: TRBV5-8
j_call: TRBJ2-1
cdr3_aa: CASSFFRGNSYNEQFF
cdr3_nt: TGTGCCAGCAGCTTTTTCCGGGGGAATTCCTACAATGAGCAGTTCTTC

clone_size: few
d_call: -
v_call: TRBV5-1
j_call: TRBJ2-2
cdr3_aa: CASGVALANTGELFF
cdr3_nt: TGCGCCAGCGGCGTAGCCCTCGCGAACACCGGGGAGCTGTTTTTT

clone_size: -
d_call: TRBD1
v_call: TRBV7-9
j_call: TRBJ2-6
cdr3_aa: CASSTRGSGANVLTF
cdr3_nt: TGTGCCAGCAGCACCAGGGGGTCTGGGGCCAACGTCCTGACTTTC

clone_size: few
d_call: TRBD2
v_call: TRBV29-1
j_call: TRBJ2-3
cdr3_aa: CSVEAGGNTQYF
cdr3_nt: TGCAGCGTTGAGGCGGGGGGGAATACGCAGTATTTT

clone_size: -
d_call: TRBD2
v_call: TRBV7-2
j_call: TRBJ2-3
cdr3_aa: CASSPRGSGGPDTQYF
cdr3_nt: TGTGCCAGCAGCCCCAGGGGTAGCGGGGGGCCGGATACGCAGTATTTT

clone_size: few
d_call: -
v_call: TRBV7-2
j_call: TRBJ1-5
cdr3_aa: CASSSSFQGLQPQHF
cdr3_nt: TGTGCCAGCAGCTCCTCGTTTCAGGGGCTTCAGCCCCAGCATTTT

clone_size: many
d_call: -
v_call: TRBV5-6
j_call: TRBJ2-5
cdr3_aa: CASSPGGPGGTETQYF
cdr3_nt: TGTGCCAGCAGCCCCGGCGGTCCAGGGGGGACAGAGACCCAGTACTTC

clone_size: few
d_call: -
v_call: TRBV27
j_call: TRBJ1-1
cdr3_aa: CASRTSGLPEAFF
cdr3_nt: TGTGCCAGCAGAACCTCAGGTCTCCCTGAAGCTTTCTTT

clone_size: -
d_call: TRBD1
v_call: TRBV10-1
j_call: TRBJ2-5
cdr3_aa: CASSNDRVGETQYF
cdr3_nt: TGCGCCAGCAGTAATGACAGGGTAGGAGAGACCCAGTACTTC

clone_size: -
d_call: TRBD1
v_call: TRBV5-1
j_call: TRBJ1-1
cdr3_aa: CASSLGGTGFEAFF
cdr3_nt: TGCGCCAGCAGCTTGGGAGGGACAGGATTTGAAGCTTTCTTT

clone_size: few
d_call: TRBD1
v_call: TRBV5-1
j_call: TRBJ2-7
cdr3_aa: CASSFGTGYYEQYF
cdr3_nt: TGCGCCAGCAGCTTCGGGACAGGGTACTACGAGCAGTACTTC

clone_size: many
d_call: -
v_call: TRBV20-1
j_call: TRBJ2-5
cdr3_aa: CSARDGDYQETQYF
cdr3_nt: TGCAGTGCTAGAGATGGGGACTACCAAGAGACCCAGTACTTC

clone_size: -
d_call: -
v_call: TRBV6-6
j_call: TRBJ1-3
cdr3_aa: CASSTAFSGNTIYF
cdr3_nt: TGTGCCAGCAGCACAGCATTCTCTGGAAACACCATATATTTT

clone_size: -
d_call: TRBD1
v_call: TRBV7-2
j_call: TRBJ1-5
cdr3_aa: CASSFLGQAQPQHF
cdr3_nt: TGTGCCAGCAGCTTTCTCGGACAGGCTCAGCCCCAGCATTTT

clone_size: many
d_call: -
v_call: TRBV20-1
j_call: TRBJ1-1
cdr3_aa: CSARDPEAFF
cdr3_nt: TGCAGTGCAAGGGATCCCGAAGCTTTCTTT

clone_size: -
d_call: -
v_call: TRBV28
j_call: TRBJ2-1
cdr3_aa: CASGANGQGYNEQFF
cdr3_nt: TGTGCCAGCGGCGCGAACGGCCAGGGGTACAATGAGCAGTTCTTC

clone_size: -
d_call: TRBD1
v_call: TRBV7-9
j_call: TRBJ2-5
cdr3_aa: CASRGGTGEEETQYF
cdr3_nt: TGTGCCAGCAGAGGAGGGACAGGGGAGGAAGAGACCCAGTACTTC

clone_size: few
d_call: TRBD1
v_call: TRBV18
j_call: TRBJ1-6
cdr3_aa: CASSPLARLTGGRSPLHF
cdr3_nt: TGTGCCAGCTCACCCCTGGCGAGGCTGACAGGGGGACGGTCACCCCTCCACTTT

clone_size: many
d_call: -
v_call: TRBV11-2
j_call: TRBJ2-3
cdr3_aa: CASSSGLVQYF
cdr3_nt: TGTGCCAGCAGCTCGGGACTGGTGCAGTATTTT

clone_size: few
d_call: -
v_call: TRBV10-3
j_call: TRBJ1-3
cdr3_aa: CAIRDTAAGNTIYF
cdr3_nt: TGTGCCATCAGAGACACGGCGGCTGGAAACACCATATATTTT

clone_size: few
d_call: -
v_call: TRBV18
j_call: TRBJ1-2
cdr3_aa: CASSPGRETYGYTF
cdr3_nt: TGTGCCAGCTCACCCGGACGGGAGACCTATGGCTACACCTTC

clone_size: many
d_call: -
v_call: TRBV3-1
j_call: TRBJ2-2
cdr3_aa: CASSPAPGRGGELFF
cdr3_nt: TGTGCCAGCAGCCCAGCCCCGGGGCGTGGCGGGGAGCTGTTTTTT

clone_size: many
d_call: -
v_call: TRBV5-1
j_call: TRBJ1-5
cdr3_aa: CASSLAGAPNQPQHF
cdr3_nt: TGCGCCAGCAGCTTGGCCGGGGCGCCGAATCAGCCCCAGCATTTT

clone_size: -
d_call: -
v_call: TRBV10-3
j_call: TRBJ1-1
cdr3_aa: CAIRGSLNTEAFF
cdr3_nt: TGTGCCATCAGGGGAAGCTTGAACACTGAAGCTTTCTTT

clone_size: -
d_call: -
v_call: TRBV4-3
j_call: TRBJ1-1
cdr3_aa: CASSQGDTEAFF
cdr3_nt: TGCGCCAGCAGCCAAGGGGACACTGAAGCTTTCTTT

clone_size: many
d_call: -
v_call: TRBV1
j_call: TRBJ2-3
cdr3_aa: CTSSQDPAADTQYF
cdr3_nt: TGCACCAGCAGCCAAGATCCCGCGGCAGATACGCAGTATTTT

clone_size: many
d_call: -
v_call: TRBV5-4
j_call: TRBJ2-3
cdr3_aa: CASSLEPEDYLSTDTQYF
cdr3_nt: TGTGCCAGCAGCTTGGAGCCCGAGGATTACCTTAGCACAGATACGCAGTATTTT

clone_size: few
d_call: -
v_call: TRBV12-3/TRBV12-4
j_call: TRBJ1-1
cdr3_aa: CASSPRGWAEAFF
cdr3_nt: TGTGCCAGCAGTCCGAGGGGTTGGGCTGAAGCTTTCTTT

clone_size: many
d_call: TRBD1
v_call: TRBV20-1
j_call: TRBJ1-2
cdr3_aa: CSARDRTTGGNYGYTF
cdr3_nt: TGCAGTGCTAGAGATCGAACGACAGGGGGAAACTATGGCTACACCTTC

clone_size: many
d_call: -
v_call: TRBV12-3/TRBV12-4
j_call: TRBJ2-3
cdr3_aa: CASSDHTDTQYF
cdr3_nt: TGTGCCAGCAGCGATCACACAGATACGCAGTATTTT

clone_size: few
d_call: TRBD1
v_call: TRBV2
j_call: TRBJ1-2
cdr3_aa: CASSKGQGLGYTF
cdr3_nt: TGTGCCAGCAGTAAGGGACAGGGCTTAGGCTACACCTTC

clone_size: -
d_call: TRBD1
v_call: TRBV7-2
j_call: TRBJ2-3
cdr3_aa: CASSTGQGGTDTQYF
cdr3_nt: TGTGCCAGCAGCACCGGACAGGGGGGCACAGATACGCAGTATTTT

clone_size: few
d_call: TRBD2
v_call: TRBV7-2
j_call: TRBJ2-1
cdr3_aa: CASSWTSGLYNEQFF
cdr3_nt: TGTGCCAGCAGCTGGACTAGCGGGCTGTACAATGAGCAGTTCTTC

clone_size: -
d_call: TRBD1
v_call: TRBV6-5
j_call: TRBJ2-5
cdr3_aa: CASSSRDSGETQYF
cdr3_nt: TGTGCCAGCAGTTCCCGGGACAGCGGAGAGACCCAGTACTTC

clone_size: few
d_call: TRBD1
v_call: TRBV7-2
j_call: TRBJ2-1
cdr3_aa: CASRITGTDYNEQFF
cdr3_nt: TGTGCCAGCAGAATAACCGGGACAGATTACAATGAGCAGTTCTTC